One and the same sample provided the 17 T cell receptor beta chains below, sequenced in a study of a mutant IDH1 vaccine in newly diagnosed glioma. These receptors are not linked to any known antigen. Produced via immunoSEQ multiplex PCR; TCRdb's table is partial and in-frame only. Seen here are tens of thousands of clones, 75% to 95% observed once, and the top ten hold 3.9%. Stated time point: week 23, last vaccination. The study gave 300 ug of mutant IDH1 20-mer peptide per vaccine dose, with topical imiquimod. Sequencing used PBMCs, obtained from a glioma patient whose treatment included an IDH1 peptide vaccine. These receptors originate from a man aged 50-59 years with glioma.

The chain uses TRBV19 and TRBJ1-1, with 9 nucleotides matching TRBD1. The CDR3 length is 18 residues. Germline V gene data show CDR1 as LNHDA and CDR2 as SQIVND (reference sequence). V shed 3 bases and J 2 bases; nucleotides not matched to a gene: 13. CDR3 loop: CASSILGQGRTLNTEAFF. CDR3 in DNA: TGTGCCAGTAGTATCCTGGGACAGGGAAGGACCCTCAACACTGAAGCTTTCTTT.

V gene TRBV7-2 combines with J gene TRBJ1-2; tentatively, D is TRBD1 (6 bases). The germline V gene encodes CDR1 SGHTA and CDR2 FQGNSA. This CDR3 contains 16 residues. V was clipped by 7 bases and J by 4 bases, with 22 bases between them. CDR3 bases: TGTGCCAGCACCGCACTCTCCTACAGGGACACCTATGGCTACACCTTC. Translation gives CASTALSYRDTYGYTF.

The chain uses TRBV6-5 and TRBJ1-2; D gene unclear. The germline CDR1 and CDR2 sequences are MNHEY and SVGAGI. V dropped 5 bases and J dropped 3 bases, with 4 bases sitting between them. This CDR3 has 11 residues. The CDR3 DNA reads TGTGCCAGCAGTAAATACTATGGCTACACCTTC. Its protein is CASSKYYGYTF.

V usage is TRBV2 and J usage is TRBJ1-2; the D gene is possibly TRBD1 (5 bases). This CDR3 is 22 amino acids long. CDR1 SNHLY and CDR2 FYNNEI come from the germline V gene. Between the trimmed V and J ends, which lost 0 bases and 2 bases, there was a span of 31 bases. The CDR3 here is CASSEAPQPQVSLVSLNYGYTF. DNA of the CDR3: TGTGCCAGCAGTGAAGCGCCTCAACCACAGGTCTCCCTCGTCTCCCTAAACTATGGCTACACCTTC.

The V and J genes are TRBV6-4 and TRBJ1-2, with no clear D. The germline V gene encodes CDR1 MRHNA and CDR2 SNTAGT. The CDR3 runs to 19 residues. The ends were cut back, 7 bases at V and 0 bases at J, with 27 bases in the middle. The CDR3 DNA reads as TGTGCCAGCAAAAAACGGTTGAGGGCCAGCGACTCGTCTAACTATGGCTACACCTTC. Translation: CASKKRLRASDSSNYGYTF.

This chain joins TRBV2 and TRBJ1-3, with D hard to call. Trimming took 3 bases from V and 9 from J, leaving 15 bases between them. The CDR3 totals 14 residues. Germline CDR1 is SNHLY and CDR2 is FYNNEI. The CDR3 DNA follows: TGTGCCAGCAGTGAGAGGAGCCTTCTTCCCACCATATATTTT. Translating it yields CASSERSLLPTIYF.

This chain connects TRBV29-1 to TRBJ1-1; the match to TRBD1 covers 9 bases. Germline V CDR1 and CDR2: SQVTM, ANQGSEA. This CDR3 has 15 residues. V shed 5 bases, J shed 0 bases, and the junction held 7 bases outside the gene matches. In nucleotides, the CDR3 is TGCAGCGTTCCCGGGACAGGGAGTGTGAACACTGAAGCTTTCTTT. This gives the protein CSVPGTGSVNTEAFF.

This rearrangement joins TRBV6-1 to TRBJ1-4, with 7 bases fitting TRBD1. Germline V CDR1 and CDR2: MNHNS, SASEGT. Losses at the gene ends were 9 bases for V and 10 bases for J; bases not matched to a gene: 14. CDR3 size: 14 residues. The CDR3, as DNA: TGTGCCAGTTGGGGAATCGTAGCAGGGGGAAAACTGTTTTTT. Translating it yields CASWGIVAGGKLFF.

The V gene is TRBV12-5, the J gene TRBJ1-5; TRBD1 aligns across 8 bases. Losses at the gene ends were 3 bases for V and 8 bases for J; bases not matched to a gene: 27. Germline assignment: CDR1 LGHNT and CDR2 FRNRAP. The CDR3 totals 21 residues. The CDR3 DNA is TGTGCTAGTGGTTTCCAACTTGGACAGGGTTCTTTTTTGGGAATGTGGGAGCCCCAGCATTTT. It is translated as CASGFQLGQGSFLGMWEPQHF. The full variable domain, completed using reference TRBV12-5 and TRBJ1-5, is DARVTQTPRHKVTEMGQEVTMRCQPILGHNTVFWYRQTMMQGLELLAYFRNRAPLDDSGMPKDRFSAEMPDATLATLKIQPSEPRDSAVYFCASGFQLGQGSFLGMWEPQHFGDGTRLSIL.

This clone was seen a few times. This chain uses TRBV5-1 with TRBJ2-5, with 7 bases matching TRBD2. Trimming took 4 bases from V and 5 from J; bases not matched to a gene: 8. This CDR3 comprises 14 residues. CDR1 and CDR2 from the germline V gene are SGHRS and YFSETQ. The CDR3 region has the DNA TGCGCCAGCAGCATTCAGCGGGGTGGGGAGACCCAGTACTTC. This translates into CASSIQRGGETQYF.

The V gene is TRBV5-6, the J gene TRBJ2-5, with TRBD1 identical over 7 bases. The CDR3 runs to 13 residues. V trimming: 4 bases; J trimming: 3 bases; junction bases outside the gene matches: 3. In germline, CDR1 is SGHDT, CDR2 YYEEEE. The CDR3 loop is CASSRDSEETQYF. DNA for the CDR3: TGTGCCAGCAGCCGGGACAGCGAAGAGACCCAGTACTTC.

The CDR3 here is CASSIQARGGYEQYF. As DNA, the CDR3 is TGTGCCAGTAGTATTCAGGCCAGGGGTGGCTACGAGCAGTACTTC. The rearrangement links TRBV19 to TRBJ2-7; a possible D gene is TRBD1 (6 bases). Trimming removed 3 bases at V and 3 bases at J, with 15 bases between. In germline, CDR1 is LNHDA, CDR2 SQIVND (reference sequence). CDR3 length: 15 amino acids.

The chain couples TRBV18 to TRBJ1-3; D possibly corresponds to TRBD1 (5 bases). V lost 2 bases, J lost 0 bases, and 11 bases lay in between. Germline assignment: CDR1 KGHSH and CDR2 LQKENI. This CDR3 region has 16 residues. The CDR3 sequence: CASSPGWGSSGNTIYF. In DNA form, the CDR3 reads TGTGCCAGCTCACCAGGGTGGGGGAGCTCTGGAAACACCATATATTTT. Using reference TRBV18 and TRBJ1-3 for the parts outside the CDR3, the full variable domain is NAGVMQNPRHLVRRRGQEARLRCSPMKGHSHVYWYRQLPEEGLKFMVYLQKENIIDESGMPKERFSAEFPKEGPSILRIQQVVRGDSAAYFCASSPGWGSSGNTIYFGEGSWLTVV.

The chain employs TRBV7-9 and TRBJ2-1; 9 bases align to TRBD2. Losses at the gene ends were 5 bases for V and 2 bases for J; bases not matched to a gene: 10. The CDR3 runs to 17 residues. CDR1 and CDR2 from the germline V gene are SEHNR and FQNEAQ (reference sequence). CDR3 DNA sequence: TGTGCCAGCAGCGCACGGAAGCTAGCGGGAACCTACAATGAGCAGTTCTTC. Translating gives CASSARKLAGTYNEQFF.

This chain joins TRBV14 and TRBJ2-2; the D is unclear. Germline-derived CDR1 and CDR2 are SGHDN and FVKESK. This CDR3 comprises 15 residues. V was shortened by 2 bases and J by 4 bases, with 11 bases between the two germline ends. CDR3 in DNA: TGTGCCAGCAGCCAATCTGAGGATTTCACCGGGGAGCTGTTTTTT. Translating it yields CASSQSEDFTGELFF.

This clone was recorded only once. The V and J genes are TRBV7-2 and TRBJ2-5; TRBD1 agrees at 11 bases. With 1 base clipped from V and 4 bases from J, the junction kept 5 bases outside the gene matches. The CDR3 sequence is 16 residues long. Germline-derived CDR1 and CDR2 are SGHTA and FQGNSA. The CDR3 coding sequence is TGTGCCAGCAGCTTAGAAGGACAGGGGGCGAGAGAGACCCAGTACTTC. This translates into CASSLEGQGARETQYF.

The chain employs TRBV14 and TRBJ2-5; D is tentatively TRBD1 or TRBD2 (7 bases each). Germline lookup yields CDR1 SGHDN and CDR2 FVKESK. The V end lost 0 bases, the J end lost 5 bases, and 19 bases lay between the germline ends. This CDR3 region has 17 residues. The DNA for the CDR3 is TGTGCCAGCAGCCAAGATCCCAATACAGGGGAGGGGGAGACCCAGTACTTC. Its protein is CASSQDPNTGEGETQYF.